Each of the 12 T cell receptor beta chains below was sequenced from the same sample in a study of early T cells in non-severe SARS-CoV-2 infection. TCRdb ran MiXCR on the 5' RACE reads and lists one entry per CDR3 protein. The table lists 84,000 or so distinct CDR3 sequences, around 10% of them singletons. The sequencing sample was made of whole blood. The receptors come from an adult who was a healthcare worker with PCR-confirmed SARS-CoV-2 infection or an uninfected control (not recorded which).

The chain uses TRBV4-1 and TRBJ2-6; possibly TRBD1 for D (5 bases). CDR3 length: 21 amino acids. The V gene's germline CDR1 is MGHRA and CDR2 YSYEKL. Trimming shortened V by 1 base and J by 2 bases, and 24 bases separated the two germline ends. CDR3 amino acids: CASSQATLDRALAAGANVLTF. The CDR3 bases are TGCGCCAGCAGCCAAGCAACCCTTGACAGAGCACTCGCGGCTGGGGCCAACGTCCTGACTTTC.

This rearrangement joins TRBV5-4 to TRBJ1-2; TRBD1 matches 8 bases. The CDR3 covers 14 residues. V lost 4 bases to trimming and J lost 2 bases; unmatched junction nucleotides: 4. Germline V CDR1 and CDR2: SGHNT, YYREEE (reference sequence). Here the CDR3 DNA reads TGTGCCAGCAGCCCCAGGGGGCAGAACTATGGCTACACCTTC. Protein sequence: CASSPRGQNYGYTF.

This clonotype has just a few counts. V gene TRBV3-1 combines with J gene TRBJ1-1; D not certain. CDR1 and CDR2 from the germline V gene are LGHDT and YNNKEL (reference sequence). The CDR3 length is 14 residues. V lost 2 bases and J lost 1, with 8 bases in between. The CDR3 sequence: CASSQRTSNTEAFF. In nucleotides, the CDR3 is TGTGCCAGCAGCCAACGCACCTCGAACACTGAAGCTTTCTTT.

The chain carries TRBV20-1 and TRBJ2-7; TRBD1 matches at 9 bases. The CDR3 is made up of 14 amino acids. The germline V gene encodes CDR1 DFQATT and CDR2 SNEGSKA (reference sequence). V gave up 2 bases and J gave up 6 bases; unmatched junction bases: 8. The DNA for the CDR3 is TGCAGTGCTAGAAGGGGGACAGGGAGGAGCGAGCAGTACTTC. Residues: CSARRGTGRSEQYF.

The table lists this clonotype with many counts. This chain uses TRBV6-4 with TRBJ2-2; 8 bases fit TRBD2. Trimming removed 8 bases from V and 7 bases from J; junction bases left unmatched: 9. The CDR3 loop spans 14 amino acids. Germline assignment: CDR1 MRHNA and CDR2 SNTAGT. CDR3 sequence: CASPPGGKVGELFF. The DNA for the CDR3 is TGTGCCAGCCCTCCGGGGGGGAAGGTCGGGGAGCTGTTTTTT.

This clonotype was observed a handful of times. The chain uses TRBV9 and TRBJ1-6; a weak D match, TRBD1 (5 bases). The CDR3 sequence is 15 residues long. The germline gives CDR1 SGDLS, CDR2 YYNGEE. V was trimmed by 1 base and J by 5 bases, leaving 10 bases between them. CDR3: CASSVFDRDNSPLHF. DNA of the CDR3: TGTGCCAGCAGCGTATTTGACAGAGATAATTCACCCCTCCACTTT.

As to this clonotype: A read error may produce the germline difference seen at one junction end. The chain joins TRBV13 to TRBJ2-1; D may be TRBD2 (6 bases). CDR3 length: 17 amino acids. CDR1 is PRHDT, CDR2 FYEKMQ, per germline (reference sequence). The CDR3 loop is CARSSPGTPLLGNEQFF. In DNA, the CDR3 is TGTGCCCGCAGCTCCCCCGGGACTCCTCTCCTGGGGAATGAGCAGTTCTTC.

V and J are TRBV9 and TRBJ2-2; the D is unclear. Germline V gene lookup returns CDR1 SGDLS and CDR2 YYNGEE. V dropped 4 bases and J dropped 7 bases, with 14 bases sitting between them. This CDR3 is built from 14 residues. This chain's CDR3 is CASSIDPGFGELFF. In DNA, the CDR3 is TGTGCCAGCAGCATCGACCCCGGTTTCGGGGAGCTGTTTTTT.

Concerning this clonotype: Possible read error: a much larger clone is one base away. The chain recombines TRBV6-5 with TRBJ1-2; D is unresolved. The CDR3 covers 14 residues. V lost 10 bases and J 1 base, leaving 16 bases between the germline ends. Germline V gene data show CDR1 as MNHEY and CDR2 as SVGAGI. The CDR3 bases are TGTGCCACCAGCTTTCAAAGGGATAACTATGGCTACACCTTC. This codes for CATSFQRDNYGYTF.

This clonotype was seen ten or more times. The chain employs TRBV21-1 and TRBJ2-7; the listed D gene, TRBD1, was not tested against the DNA. TRBV21-1 corresponds to a pseudogene. This CDR3 is 12 amino acids long. This CDR3 is CASSPPPYEQYF. DNA of the CDR3: TGTGCCAGCAGCCCCCCACCCTACGAGCAGTACTTC.

J is TRBJ1-1 and V is TRBV7-2; 9 bases map to TRBD1. The V segment lost 2 bases and the J segment 8 bases; nucleotides outside the gene matches: 6. Germline CDR1 is SGHTA and CDR2 is FQGNSA. The CDR3 is 14 residues long. Here the CDR3 DNA reads TGTGCCAGCAGCTTATTAGGAGGGACAGGGGAAGCTTTCTTT. Translated: CASSLLGGTGEAFF. The variable domain in full, with the rest retrieved from reference TRBV7-2 and TRBJ1-1, is GAGVSQSPSNKVTEKGKDVELRCDPISGHTALYWYRQSLGQGLEFLIYFQGNSAPDKSGLPSDRFSAERTGGSVSTLTIQRTQQEDSAVYLCASSLLGGTGEAFFGQGTRLTVV.

V is TRBV9 and J is TRBJ2-7; perhaps D is TRBD1 or TRBD2 (5 bases each). The CDR3 spans 15 residues. Germline loops: CDR1 SGDLS, CDR2 YYNGEE. V was pared by 3 bases and J by 1 base, with 14 bases between. CDR3 nucleotides: TGTGCCAGCAGCGCGGGGACGGGACCGTCCTACGAGCAGTACTTC. It encodes CASSAGTGPSYEQYF. Using reference TRBV9 and TRBJ2-7 for the parts outside the CDR3, the full variable domain is DSGVTQTPKHLITATGQRVTLRCSPRSGDLSVYWYQQSLDQGLQFLIQYYNGEERAKGNILERFSAQQFPDLHSELNLSSLELGDSALYFCASSAGTGPSYEQYFGPGTRLTVT.